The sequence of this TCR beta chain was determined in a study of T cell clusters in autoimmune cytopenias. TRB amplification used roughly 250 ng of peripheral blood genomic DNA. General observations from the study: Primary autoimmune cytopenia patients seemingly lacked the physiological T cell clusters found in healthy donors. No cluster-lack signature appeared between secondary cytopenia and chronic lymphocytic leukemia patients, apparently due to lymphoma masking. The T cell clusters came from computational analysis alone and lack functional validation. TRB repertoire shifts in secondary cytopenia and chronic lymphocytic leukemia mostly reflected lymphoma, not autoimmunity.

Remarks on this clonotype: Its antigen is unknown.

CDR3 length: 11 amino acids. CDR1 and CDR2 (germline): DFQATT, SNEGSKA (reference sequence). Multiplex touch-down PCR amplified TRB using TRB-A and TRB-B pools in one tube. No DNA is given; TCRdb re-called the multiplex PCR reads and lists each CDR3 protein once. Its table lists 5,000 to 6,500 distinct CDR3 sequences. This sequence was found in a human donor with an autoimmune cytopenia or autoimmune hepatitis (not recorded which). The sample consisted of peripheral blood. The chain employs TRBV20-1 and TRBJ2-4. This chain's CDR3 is CSARGGDSQYF.